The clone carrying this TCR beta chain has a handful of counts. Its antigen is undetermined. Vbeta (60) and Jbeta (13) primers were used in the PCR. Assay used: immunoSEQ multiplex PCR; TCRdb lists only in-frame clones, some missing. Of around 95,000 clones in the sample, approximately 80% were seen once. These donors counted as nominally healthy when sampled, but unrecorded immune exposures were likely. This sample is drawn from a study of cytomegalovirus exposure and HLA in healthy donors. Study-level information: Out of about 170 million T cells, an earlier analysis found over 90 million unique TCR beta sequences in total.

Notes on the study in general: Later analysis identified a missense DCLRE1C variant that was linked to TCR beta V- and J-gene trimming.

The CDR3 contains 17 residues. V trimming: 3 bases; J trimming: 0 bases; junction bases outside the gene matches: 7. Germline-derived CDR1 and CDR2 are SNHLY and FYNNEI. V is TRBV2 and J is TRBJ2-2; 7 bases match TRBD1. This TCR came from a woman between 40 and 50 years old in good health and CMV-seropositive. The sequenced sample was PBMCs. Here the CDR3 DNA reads TGTGCCAGCAGTGACCCCTTCCAGGGGGCGAACACCGGGGAGCTGTTTTTT. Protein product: CASSDPFQGANTGELFF.